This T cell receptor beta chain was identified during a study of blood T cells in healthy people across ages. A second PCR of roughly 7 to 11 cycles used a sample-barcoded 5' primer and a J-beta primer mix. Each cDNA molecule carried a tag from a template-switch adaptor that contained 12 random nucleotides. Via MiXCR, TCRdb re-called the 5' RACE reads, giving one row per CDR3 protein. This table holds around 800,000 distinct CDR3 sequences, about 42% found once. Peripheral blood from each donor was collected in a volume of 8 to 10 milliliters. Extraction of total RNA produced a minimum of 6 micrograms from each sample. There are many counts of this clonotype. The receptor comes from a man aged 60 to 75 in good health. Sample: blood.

In DNA, the CDR3 is TGTGCCAGCAGCTCCCGGTTTACAGATACGCAGTATTTT. This translates into CASSSRFTDTQYF. The chain joins TRBV7-2 to TRBJ2-3; D gene ambiguous. The CDR3 totals 13 residues. V was trimmed by 4 bases and J by 3 bases, leaving 8 bases between them. In germline, CDR1 is SGHTA, CDR2 FQGNSA.